This TCR beta chain was sequenced during a study of long-term antiretroviral therapy in people with HIV (dated by TCRdb to between 2021 and 2022). Context from the whole study: The earliest samples were collected about a decade before the 2015 WHO recommendation for immediate ART, when ART was typically delayed until CD4 counts fell. Whether ART initiation and durable HIV suppression were associated with changes in peripheral blood TRB repertoire composition and diversity was tested in a retrospective serial study. A total of about 200 cryopreserved PBMC samples were contributed to the cohort by 30 adults with confirmed HIV infection, with samples collected serially over a mean of 6 years (range 1-12). Eleven of the 30 participants with HIV were female. No cross-contamination during QIAcube processing was shown when test extractions of a monoclonal T-cell line were performed alongside roughly 30 polyclonal samples.

To be included, a participant needed at least one PBMC sample from before ART initiation plus at least two post-ART samples. Treatment was received in the United States of America by all participants with HIV. Cryopreserved samples of 1-10 million PBMC were thawed and washed before DNA extraction. At the time of the earliest PBMC sample for each participant with HIV, ages ranged from about 23 to 60 years. PBMC samples from each participant spanned 1-4 timepoints before ART initiation and 2-8 timepoints after ART initiation, with a median of 7 samples. For every participant, serial HIV viral load, CD4+ T-cell count, ART history and demographic data were obtained. Using a Qiagen kit on a QIAcube, genomic DNA was extracted from unsorted PBMC, with samples processed in batches of 12. From cysteine to phenylalanine, the CDR3 is 13 amino acids long. The CDR3 DNA has 39 bases and is translated from base 1. The germline V gene gives CDR1 as SGHTA and CDR2 as FQGNSA. V is cut by 1 base and J by 6 bases, and the space between the germline ends is 10 bases.

As concerns this clone: The antigen it binds to is not known. Base qualities are not at hand, and no much larger clone is one base apart.

Sequencing of the TRB variable region was done with the immunoSEQ hsTCRB v3.0 assay at survey level resolution. The target sequencing depth for TRB was roughly 35,000-50,000 T-cell genomes per sample. Pooled TRB libraries were sequenced on an Illumina MiSeq with a v3 150-cycle kit. Per the source publication's procedure: Repertoire analysis ran in R within a reproducible Nextflow workflow covering QC, data transformation and analysis. LymphoSeq2, an R package for AIRR-Seq data exploration, was used to implement custom analyses. Several samples that produced fewer than 5000 total TRB sequences were removed, so some 190 HIV repertoires were analyzed. Among the approximately 190 retained HIV repertoires, 55 to 60 were collected before ART initiation and 120 to 140 after ART initiation. Each repertoire was downsampled to 5000 TRB nucleotide sequences, and summary statistics were averaged across 100 downsampling iterations. TRB sequences were retained for analysis only if CDR3 regions of at least seven amino acids were present. Diversity was measured with a Shannon entropy-derived clonality score and the Gini coefficient. In the repertoire networks, any two of the top 5000 CDR3 amino acid sequences were connected whenever the two sequences differed by an edit distance of one. Antigen specificity groups and MHC restriction were predicted for TRB CDR3 amino acid sequences with GLIPH2. To flag known CMV, EBV, HIV or tissue antigen associations, CDR3 amino acid sequences were matched against VDJdb and McPAS-TCR. Pre-ART, post-ART and control groups were compared with Wilcoxon signed-rank tests and Holm-Bonferroni correction. Sourced from immuneACCESS, this table was stored by TCRdb with only in-frame sequences that have V and J called. A share of the clones is absent; for the studies checked, an unresolved V gene accounts for under half, and the remainder has no known explanation. V and J calls and clone size are copied from that table; D and trimming were computed from the DNA. The sample data list 25,000 to 30,000 clones, and approximately 90% of these were observed just once. In total, the top ten clones hold 7.5% to 10% of the sample.

Paper-wide results and their limitations: Inferences about post-ART repertoire changes are limited because no data were available on ART adherence, viral resistance or therapy changes. Samples dated from 2004 to 2017, and the ART regimens used may be less effective than current ones. Because PBMC availability was limited, only the TCR beta chain was sequenced, with no alpha chain pairing. At every time point, the repertoire was dominated by expanded TRB clones first identified before ART initiation, although this dominance fluctuated and, in many PLHIV, declined after ART. ART initiation was associated with a significant increase in TRB diversity, but diversity stayed significantly below transplant donor controls even after long-term ART. Unsorted PBMC were profiled instead of sorted CD4+ and CD8+ T cells because pre-ART samples had limited cell numbers. HIV repertoires had narrower CDR3 length ranges than controls, and the network structure suggested an antigen-experienced repertoire that shifted only slightly toward naive after ART.

This receptor chain uses TRBV7-2 and TRBJ2-7, with TRBD1 tentatively as D gene (5 bases match). The TCR originated in a man in his fifties or sixties with HIV. Sample: unsorted PBMCs, taken 3.2 years before starting antiretroviral therapy. The CDR3 amino acid sequence is: CASSLVQGREQYF. Here is the DNA: TGTGCCAGCAGCTTAGTTCAGGGTCGCGAGCAGTACTTC.